The rows below give T cell receptor beta chains drawn from one sample of a study of T cell responses to AZD1222 COVID-19 vaccine. TCRdb keeps only in-frame clones here, not all; method: immunoSEQ multiplex PCR. The repertoire includes 100,000 to 150,000 clones, roughly 90% of them detected once, and 0.85% to 1.3% sits in the top ten. Sequenced material: peripheral blood, taken on day 0 of AZD1222 vaccination. The receptors here all came from an adult in good health. Each CDR3 is given with its conserved first and last residue. Fields, in order: clone size, V gene, J gene, D gene, CDR3 protein, CDR3 DNA. The D gene is left open where the match is weak. The size of a clone is reported for some rows only, either as once, few or many, or as a class for expanded clones.

abundance: -
v_gene: TRBV10-3
j_gene: TRBJ2-3
d_gene: TRBD2
CDR3aa: CAISESTSADTQYF
CDR3nt: TGTGCCATCAGTGAGTCAACTAGCGCAGATACGCAGTATTTT

abundance: -
v_gene: TRBV27
j_gene: TRBJ1-2
d_gene: TRBD1
CDR3aa: CASSLSRGLTGLMRANYGYTF
CDR3nt: TGTGCCAGCAGTTTATCCCGGGGCTTGACAGGGTTGATGAGGGCTAACTATGGCTACACCTTC

abundance: -
v_gene: TRBV28
j_gene: TRBJ1-2
d_gene: -
CDR3aa: CASTGHNYGYTF
CDR3nt: TGTGCCAGCACAGGGCATAACTATGGCTACACCTTC

abundance: -
v_gene: TRBV19
j_gene: TRBJ1-2
d_gene: TRBD1
CDR3aa: CASSARTGSGYTF
CDR3nt: TGTGCCAGTAGTGCGCGGACAGGGAGTGGCTACACCTTC

abundance: -
v_gene: TRBV18
j_gene: TRBJ2-5
d_gene: -
CDR3aa: CASSPKTVSQETQYF
CDR3nt: TGTGCCAGCTCACCGAAGACCGTCTCCCAAGAGACCCAGTACTTC

abundance: -
v_gene: TRBV10-3
j_gene: TRBJ2-3
d_gene: -
CDR3aa: CAITPTRNGDTDTQYF
CDR3nt: TGTGCCATCACCCCGACTAGAAATGGGGACACAGATACGCAGTATTTT

abundance: -
v_gene: TRBV7-3
j_gene: TRBJ2-1
d_gene: TRBD2
CDR3aa: CASSPNGGVAGLYNEQFF
CDR3nt: TGTGCCAGCAGCCCGAACGGGGGGGTAGCGGGCCTCTACAATGAGCAGTTCTTC

abundance: -
v_gene: TRBV10-3
j_gene: TRBJ2-3
d_gene: TRBD2
CDR3aa: CAIRQTSVSGDTQYF
CDR3nt: TGTGCCATCAGACAGACTAGCGTCTCAGGGGATACGCAGTATTTT

abundance: once
v_gene: TRBV27
j_gene: TRBJ2-3
d_gene: TRBD2
CDR3aa: CASSSLAGVGVADTQYF
CDR3nt: TGTGCCAGCAGTTCGCTAGCGGGAGTAGGGGTTGCAGATACGCAGTATTTT

abundance: -
v_gene: TRBV10-3
j_gene: TRBJ2-4
d_gene: TRBD2
CDR3aa: CAISEFVSAGDIQYF
CDR3nt: TGTGCCATCAGTGAGTTCGTATCGGCGGGGGATATTCAGTACTTC

abundance: once
v_gene: TRBV6-5
j_gene: TRBJ1-1
d_gene: TRBD1
CDR3aa: CASSWGTGMPSEAFF
CDR3nt: TGTGCCAGCAGTTGGGGGACAGGGATGCCCTCTGAAGCTTTCTTT

abundance: -
v_gene: TRBV28
j_gene: TRBJ2-1
d_gene: -
CDR3aa: CASSFDREQFF
CDR3nt: TGTGCCAGCAGTTTCGACAGAGAGCAGTTCTTC

abundance: -
v_gene: TRBV27
j_gene: TRBJ1-1
d_gene: -
CDR3aa: CASSLSRQRLKAFF
CDR3nt: TGTGCCAGCAGTTTATCCCGACAGAGACTGAAAGCTTTCTTT

abundance: -
v_gene: TRBV24-1
j_gene: TRBJ2-1
d_gene: TRBD1
CDR3aa: CATSDLVGQGVDEQFF
CDR3nt: TGTGCCACCAGTGATTTGGTTGGACAGGGGGTCGATGAGCAGTTCTTC

abundance: -
v_gene: TRBV3-1/TRBV3-2
j_gene: TRBJ2-7
d_gene: TRBD2
CDR3aa: CASSQEGLAGSYEQYF
CDR3nt: TGTGCCAGCAGCCAAGAAGGACTAGCGGGTTCCTACGAGCAGTACTTC

abundance: -
v_gene: TRBV6-5
j_gene: TRBJ1-4
d_gene: -
CDR3aa: CASRAGSATNEKLFF
CDR3nt: TGTGCCAGCCGAGCCGGGTCCGCAACTAATGAAAAACTGTTTTTT

abundance: -
v_gene: TRBV5-1
j_gene: TRBJ1-1
d_gene: -
CDR3aa: CASSLDHQNTEAFF
CDR3nt: TGCGCCAGCAGCTTGGATCACCAAAACACTGAAGCTTTCTTT

abundance: -
v_gene: TRBV30
j_gene: TRBJ2-5
d_gene: -
CDR3aa: CAWSGSWETQYF
CDR3nt: TGTGCCTGGAGTGGGAGCTGGGAGACCCAGTACTTC

abundance: -
v_gene: TRBV6-5
j_gene: TRBJ1-5
d_gene: -
CDR3aa: CASSYREWEPQHF
CDR3nt: TGTGCCAGCAGTTACAGGGAGTGGGAGCCCCAGCATTTT

abundance: -
v_gene: TRBV10-3
j_gene: TRBJ2-2
d_gene: TRBD2
CDR3aa: CAISVTGGYTGELFF
CDR3nt: TGTGCCATCAGTGTGACGGGAGGGTACACCGGGGAGCTGTTTTTT

abundance: -
v_gene: TRBV5-1
j_gene: TRBJ2-1
d_gene: TRBD1
CDR3aa: CASSIRDRGRSEQFF
CDR3nt: TGCGCCAGCAGTATTCGGGACAGGGGGCGCAGTGAGCAGTTCTTC

abundance: -
v_gene: TRBV5-4
j_gene: TRBJ1-1
d_gene: -
CDR3aa: CASSLGGAIKDTEAFF
CDR3nt: TGTGCCAGCAGCTTGGGGGGGGCAATTAAGGACACTGAAGCTTTCTTT

abundance: -
v_gene: TRBV1
j_gene: TRBJ2-7
d_gene: -
CDR3aa: CTSSQGIAGTYEQYF
CDR3nt: TGCACCAGCAGCCAAGGGATAGCGGGGACCTACGAGCAGTACTTC

abundance: -
v_gene: TRBV11-2
j_gene: TRBJ1-1
d_gene: -
CDR3aa: CASRDWTGPLPEAFF
CDR3nt: TGTGCCAGCAGAGACTGGACCGGGCCCTTACCTGAAGCTTTCTTT

abundance: -
v_gene: TRBV30
j_gene: TRBJ2-1
d_gene: -
CDR3aa: CLAVVNRRRQALGEQFF
CDR3nt: TGTCTGGCGGTGGTGAACAGGCGGAGACAGGCATTAGGTGAGCAGTTCTTC

abundance: -
v_gene: TRBV5-1
j_gene: TRBJ1-5
d_gene: TRBD1
CDR3aa: CASSDGQGDSNQPQHF
CDR3nt: TGCGCCAGCAGCGATGGACAGGGGGATAGCAATCAGCCCCAGCATTTT

abundance: -
v_gene: TRBV2
j_gene: TRBJ2-3
d_gene: TRBD1
CDR3aa: CASSLEQPGQGTDTQYF
CDR3nt: TGTGCCAGCAGCTTGGAACAGCCGGGACAGGGCACAGATACGCAGTATTTT

abundance: -
v_gene: TRBV5-1
j_gene: TRBJ2-1
d_gene: -
CDR3aa: CASSSVYNEQFF
CDR3nt: TGCGCCAGCAGCTCAGTATACAATGAGCAGTTCTTC

abundance: -
v_gene: TRBV11-2
j_gene: TRBJ2-7
d_gene: -
CDR3aa: CASSLGLTWASSYEQYF
CDR3nt: TGTGCCAGCAGCTTAGGTCTCACTTGGGCCAGCTCCTACGAGCAGTACTTC

abundance: -
v_gene: TRBV7-9
j_gene: TRBJ2-7
d_gene: -
CDR3aa: CASSLLGNEQYF
CDR3nt: TGTGCCAGCAGCTTGCTAGGGAACGAGCAGTACTTC